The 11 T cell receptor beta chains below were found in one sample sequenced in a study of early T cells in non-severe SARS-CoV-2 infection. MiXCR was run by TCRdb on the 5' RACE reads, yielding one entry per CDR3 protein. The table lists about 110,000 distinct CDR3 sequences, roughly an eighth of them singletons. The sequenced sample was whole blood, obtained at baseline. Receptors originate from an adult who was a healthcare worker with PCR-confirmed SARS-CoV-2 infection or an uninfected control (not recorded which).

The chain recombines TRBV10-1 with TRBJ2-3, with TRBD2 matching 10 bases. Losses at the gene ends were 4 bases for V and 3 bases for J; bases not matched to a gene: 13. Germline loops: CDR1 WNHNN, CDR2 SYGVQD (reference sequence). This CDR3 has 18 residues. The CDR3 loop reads CASSGTRTSGGATDTQYF. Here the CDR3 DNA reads TGCGCCAGCAGTGGGACGAGGACTAGCGGAGGGGCAACAGATACGCAGTATTTT.

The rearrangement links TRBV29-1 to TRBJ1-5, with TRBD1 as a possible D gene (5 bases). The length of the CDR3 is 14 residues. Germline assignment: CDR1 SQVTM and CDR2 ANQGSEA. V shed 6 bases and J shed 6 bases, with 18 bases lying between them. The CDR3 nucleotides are TGCAGCGTCTTAAAGAGGGCAGGGAGTCAGCCCCAGCATTTT. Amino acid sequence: CSVLKRAGSQPQHF.

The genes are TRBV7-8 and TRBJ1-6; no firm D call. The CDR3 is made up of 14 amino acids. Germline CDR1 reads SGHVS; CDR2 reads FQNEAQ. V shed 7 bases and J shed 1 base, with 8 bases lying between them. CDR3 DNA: TGTGCCAGCACTTGGGGTTCCTATAATTCACCCCTCCACTTT. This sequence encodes CASTWGSYNSPLHF.

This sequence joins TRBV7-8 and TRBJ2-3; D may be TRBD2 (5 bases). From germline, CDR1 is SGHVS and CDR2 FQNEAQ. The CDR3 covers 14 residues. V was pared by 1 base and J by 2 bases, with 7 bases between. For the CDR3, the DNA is TGTGCCAGCAGCTTAGGGCTAGCCACAGATACGCAGTATTTT. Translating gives CASSLGLATDTQYF. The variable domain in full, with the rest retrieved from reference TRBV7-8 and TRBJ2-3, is GAGVSQSPRYKVAKRGQDVALRCDPISGHVSLFWYQQALGQGPEFLTYFQNEAQLDKSGLPSDRFFAERPEGSVSTLKIQRTQQEDSAVYLCASSLGLATDTQYFGPGTRLTVL.

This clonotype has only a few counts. The CDR3 nucleotides read TGTGCCACCCAAGACCCCATGAGCTCCTATAATTCACCCCTCCACTTT. Encoded protein: CATQDPMSSYNSPLHF. V gene TRBV19 combines with J gene TRBJ1-6, with D unresolved. With 10 bases removed from V and 0 bases from J, the gap between germline ends came to 16 bases. Germline values: CDR1 LNHDA, CDR2 SQIVND (reference sequence). The CDR3 contains 16 residues.

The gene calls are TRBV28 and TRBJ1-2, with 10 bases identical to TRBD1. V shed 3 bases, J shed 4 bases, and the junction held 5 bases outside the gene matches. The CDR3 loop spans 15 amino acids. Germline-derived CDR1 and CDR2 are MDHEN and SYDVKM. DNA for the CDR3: TGTGCCAGCAGTTTCGACAGGGGGCTAATCTATGGCTACACCTTC. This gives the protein CASSFDRGLIYGYTF.

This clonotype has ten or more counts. CDR3 loop: CSVMEPPQHF. As DNA, the CDR3 is TGCAGCGTCATGGAGCCGCCCCAGCATTTT. The rearrangement joins TRBV29-1 to TRBJ1-5, with D hard to call. This CDR3 region has 10 residues. Trimming removed 6 bases from V and 9 bases from J, with 9 bases in between. The germline V gene encodes CDR1 SQVTM and CDR2 ANQGSEA.

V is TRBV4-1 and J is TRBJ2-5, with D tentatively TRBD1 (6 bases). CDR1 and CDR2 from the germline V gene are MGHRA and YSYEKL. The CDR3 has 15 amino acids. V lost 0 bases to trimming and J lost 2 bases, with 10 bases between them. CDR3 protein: CASSQEVTGQETQYF. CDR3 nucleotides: TGCGCCAGCAGCCAAGAGGTGACAGGTCAAGAGACCCAGTACTTC.

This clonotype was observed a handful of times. The CDR3 DNA reads TGTGCCAGCAGCTCTAGGGACAGGGATGAAGCTTTCTTT. It encodes CASSSRDRDEAFF. The rearrangement uses TRBV11-2 and TRBJ1-1; 9 bases map to TRBD1. With V trimmed by 4 bases and J by 7 bases, 4 bases remained unmatched. Germline lookup yields CDR1 SGHAT and CDR2 FQNNGV. This CDR3 region has 13 residues.

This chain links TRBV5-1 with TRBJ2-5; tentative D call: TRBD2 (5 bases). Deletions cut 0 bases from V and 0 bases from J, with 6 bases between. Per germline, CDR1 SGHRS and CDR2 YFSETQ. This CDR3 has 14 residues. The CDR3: CASSLVRDQETQYF. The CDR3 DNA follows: TGCGCCAGCAGCTTGGTGCGGGACCAAGAGACCCAGTACTTC.

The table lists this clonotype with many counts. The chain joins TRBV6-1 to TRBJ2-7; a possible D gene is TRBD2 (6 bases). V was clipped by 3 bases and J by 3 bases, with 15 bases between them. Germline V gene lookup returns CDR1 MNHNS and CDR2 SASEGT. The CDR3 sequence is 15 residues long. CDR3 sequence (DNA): TGTGCCAGCAGTGACGGGGGTTCGTTCCACTACGAGCAGTACTTC. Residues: CASSDGGSFHYEQYF.